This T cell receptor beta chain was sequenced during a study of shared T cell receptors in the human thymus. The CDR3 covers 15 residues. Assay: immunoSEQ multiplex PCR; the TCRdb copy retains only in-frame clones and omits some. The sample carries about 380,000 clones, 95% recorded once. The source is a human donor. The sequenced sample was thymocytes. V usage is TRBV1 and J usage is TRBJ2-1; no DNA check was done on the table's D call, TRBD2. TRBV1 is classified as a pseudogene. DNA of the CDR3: TGCACCAGCAGCCAAGGGACTGGGGCCTACAATGAGCAGTTCTTC. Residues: CTSSQGTGAYNEQFF.